A selection of T cell receptor beta chains follows, all from one sample in a study of blood T cell repertoires in COVID-19. TCRdb's table, derived via immunoSEQ multiplex PCR, lists solely in-frame clones and lacks some. The data contain fewer than 150,000 clones, under 85% of them seen just once; the ten biggest clones take up under 9.5%. The source material was peripheral blood. Source of these receptors: a woman older than 75 in a cohort sampled during active or convalescent COVID-19. The CDR3 runs from the conserved cysteine through the conserved F or W. Each record gives: V gene, D gene, clone size, J gene, CDR3 DNA, CDR3 protein. A D gene is named only where the DNA matches it firmly. Clone sizes are given selectively: once, few, many, or a class where the clone is expanded.

V: TRBV5-1; D: TRBD2; size: NA; J: TRBJ2-2; DNA: TGCGCCAGCAGCTCCGGACTAGCGGGGCGAGGCGGGGAGCTGTTTTTT; CDR3: CASSSGLAGRGGELFF
V: TRBV5-1; D: TRBD2; size: NA; J: TRBJ2-5; DNA: TGCGCCAGCAGCTTGCAAGCGGGGGGGTACCAAGAGACCCAGTACTTC; CDR3: CASSLQAGGYQETQYF
V: TRBV9; D: NA; size: NA; J: TRBJ1-3; DNA: TGTGCCAGCACCCATGACAGTGCTGGAAACACCATATATTTT; CDR3: CASTHDSAGNTIYF
V: TRBV5-4; D: NA; size: once; J: TRBJ1-1; DNA: TGTGCCAGCAGCTTGACAGTGAACACTGAAGCTTTCTTT; CDR3: CASSLTVNTEAFF
V: TRBV7-9; D: TRBD1; size: NA; J: TRBJ2-7; DNA: TGTGCCAGCAGCATACAGGGGTACGAGCAGTACTTC; CDR3: CASSIQGYEQYF
V: TRBV12-3/TRBV12-4; D: NA; size: NA; J: TRBJ1-1; DNA: TGTGCCAGCAGACGGTGGGGGGGTACTGAAGCTTTCTTT; CDR3: CASRRWGGTEAFF
V: TRBV19; D: NA; size: NA; J: TRBJ1-1; DNA: TGTGCCAGTAGTAATGTAGGAGGGGCCGAAGCTTTCTTT; CDR3: CASSNVGGAEAFF
V: TRBV7-6; D: TRBD1; size: NA; J: TRBJ2-6; DNA: TGTGCCAGCAGCTTAGGGACAGGGAGGTCTGGGGCCAACGTCCTGACTTTC; CDR3: CASSLGTGRSGANVLTF
V: TRBV10-3; D: TRBD2; size: NA; J: TRBJ2-1; DNA: TGTGCCATCAGTGAGTCGATCCTTAGCGGGGGCGGGGAGCAGTTCTTC; CDR3: CAISESILSGGGEQFF
V: TRBV5-5; D: TRBD1; size: NA; J: TRBJ2-1; DNA: TGTGCCAGCAGCTTAAGAGACAGGGGGTTCTACAATGAGCAGTTCTTC; CDR3: CASSLRDRGFYNEQFF
V: TRBV2; D: TRBD1; size: once; J: TRBJ1-2; DNA: TGTGCCAGCACCGAGGACAGGGTTTCTGGCTACACCTTC; CDR3: CASTEDRVSGYTF
V: TRBV5-4; D: NA; size: once; J: TRBJ2-7; DNA: TGTGCCAGCAGCAGATCAGGGGCCGCCCGCTCCTACGAGCAGTACTTC; CDR3: CASSRSGAARSYEQYF
V: TRBV5-5; D: TRBD1; size: NA; J: TRBJ2-6; DNA: TGTGCCAGCAGCTTGAGGGCAGGGGGCAATACTGGGGCCAACGTCCTGACTTTC; CDR3: CASSLRAGGNTGANVLTF
V: TRBV2; D: NA; size: once; J: TRBJ1-1; DNA: TGTGCCAGCAGAGAACAGCGGAACACTGAAGCTTTCTTT; CDR3: CASREQRNTEAFF
V: TRBV6-6; D: NA; size: NA; J: TRBJ2-7; DNA: TGTGCCAGCAGCTCGTCGTCCCTCGAGCAGTACTTC; CDR3: CASSSSSLEQYF
V: TRBV3-1/TRBV3-2; D: NA; size: NA; J: TRBJ1-3; DNA: TGTGCCAGCAGCCAGCAGGGTTCTGGAAACACCATATATTTT; CDR3: CASSQQGSGNTIYF
V: TRBV5-4; D: NA; size: NA; J: TRBJ2-3; DNA: TGTGCCAGCAGCCCAGGACACCTTGACACAGATACGCAGTATTTT; CDR3: CASSPGHLDTDTQYF
V: TRBV5-1; D: NA; size: NA; J: TRBJ2-3; DNA: TGCGCCAGCAAAGGAGCGGTAGGCACAGATACGCAGTATTTT; CDR3: CASKGAVGTDTQYF
V: TRBV5-1; D: TRBD2; size: NA; J: TRBJ2-5; DNA: TGCGCCAGCAGCCATACTAGCGGGGGGATCTATTCCGAGACCCAGTACTTC; CDR3: CASSHTSGGIYSETQYF
V: TRBV7-9; D: NA; size: NA; J: TRBJ2-3; DNA: TGTGCCAGCAGCTTAATTAGCGGCGATACGCAGTATTTT; CDR3: CASSLISGDTQYF
V: TRBV3-1/TRBV3-2; D: TRBD1; size: NA; J: TRBJ1-2; DNA: TGTGCCAGCAGCCCTGGACAGGGCAATGCAAGGGGCTACACCTTC; CDR3: CASSPGQGNARGYTF
V: TRBV4-3; D: NA; size: NA; J: TRBJ1-6; DNA: TGCGCCAGCAGCCAAGTTTTCACAGGGAATAATTCACCCCTCCACTTT; CDR3: CASSQVFTGNNSPLHF